The 8 T cell receptor beta chains listed next were all sequenced from one sample in a study of blood T cell repertoires in COVID-19 (dated by TCRdb to 2020 to 2021). Library generation was performed with the immunoSEQ multiplex PCR assay. Not all clones reach the TCRdb copy of this immuneACCESS table, which keeps in-frame sequences only. Checked studies attribute under half of the gap to unresolved V genes and leave the rest unexplained. The sample table lists 350,000 or so clones, roughly 90% of them with a count of one. Over 3.5% of the sample is in the top ten clones. Input material: peripheral blood. The receptor set was obtained from a woman aged 55-70 years with COVID-19, enrolled during active disease.

This sequence joins TRBV19 and TRBJ1-1, with 7 bases matching TRBD1. Germline CDR1 and CDR2: LNHDA and SQIVND (reference sequence). There are 16 residues in the CDR3. The V gene end was trimmed by 6 bases and the J gene end by 5 bases; junction bases not matched to a gene: 15. Here the CDR3 reads CASSLPGDSASTEAFF. CDR3 bases: TGTGCCAGTAGCCTCCCGGGGGACAGTGCATCGACTGAAGCTTTCTTT.

The V call is TRBV5-8, the J call TRBJ2-5; 8 bases align to TRBD1. Germline lookup yields CDR1 SGHTS and CDR2 YDEGEE. The CDR3 loop spans 15 amino acids. Unmatched junction bases numbered 6, after V lost 2 bases and J lost 3 bases. CDR3 sequence: CASSLDRGWEETQYF. As DNA, the CDR3 is TGTGCCAGCAGCTTAGACAGGGGCTGGGAAGAGACCCAGTACTTC.

The rearrangement links TRBV6-5 to TRBJ1-2; TRBD1 matches 10 bases. Per germline, CDR1 MNHEY and CDR2 SVGAGI. CDR3 length: 15 residues. Trimming at V came to 6 bases and at J to 5 bases, leaving 9 bases not matched to a gene. In DNA form, the CDR3 reads TGTGCCAGCAGGACCCCCCGGGACAGGGGTTATGGCTACACCTTC. Translated, it gives CASRTPRDRGYGYTF.

The V gene is TRBV19, the J gene TRBJ2-1; a weak D match, TRBD2 (6 bases). This CDR3 is 15 amino acids long. With 1 base removed from V and 3 bases from J, the gap between germline ends came to 10 bases. CDR1 is LNHDA, CDR2 SQIVND, per germline (reference sequence). The CDR3 protein is CASSIGGDFYNEQFF. CDR3 coding DNA: TGTGCCAGTAGTATAGGGGGGGACTTCTACAATGAGCAGTTCTTC.

The J gene is TRBJ2-2, the V gene TRBV15, with 8 bases identical to TRBD2. Germline V CDR1 and CDR2: LNHNV, YYDKDF (reference sequence). The CDR3 extends over 16 amino acids. Losses at the gene ends were 3 bases for V and 1 base for J; bases not matched to a gene: 4. The CDR3 region is CATSSGAGGNTGELFF. CDR3 sequence (DNA): TGTGCCACCAGCAGTGGTGCGGGGGGGAACACCGGGGAGCTGTTTTTT.

The rearrangement links TRBV2 to TRBJ1-6; a weak D match, TRBD1 (6 bases). The V gene lost 3 bases and the J gene lost 0 bases, with 6 bases spanning the gap. There are 15 residues in the CDR3. Germline V gene sequence: CDR1 SNHLY, CDR2 FYNNEI. CDR3 bases: TGTGCCAGCAGTGAGACAGGCTCCTATAATTCACCCCTCCACTTT. Protein product: CASSETGSYNSPLHF.

The chain employs TRBV24-1 and TRBJ1-5; unclear D gene. V was cut by 4 bases and J by 1 base, with 7 bases left in between. The germline V gene has CDR1 KGHDR and CDR2 SFDVKD. The CDR3 totals 14 residues. CDR3: CATSDTESNQPQHF. CDR3 nucleotide sequence: TGTGCCACCAGTGACACCGAGAGCAATCAGCCCCAGCATTTT.

Only one count was recorded for this clone. The chain combines TRBV10-3 with TRBJ2-7; 7 bases are a match to TRBD2. Germline CDR1 reads ENHRY; CDR2 reads SYGVKD. J was trimmed by 1 base and V by 8 bases; bases with no gene match: 5. This CDR3 is 13 amino acids long. CDR3 in amino acids: CAIAGVTSYEQYF. The CDR3, as DNA: TGTGCCATCGCGGGAGTGACGTCCTACGAGCAGTACTTC.